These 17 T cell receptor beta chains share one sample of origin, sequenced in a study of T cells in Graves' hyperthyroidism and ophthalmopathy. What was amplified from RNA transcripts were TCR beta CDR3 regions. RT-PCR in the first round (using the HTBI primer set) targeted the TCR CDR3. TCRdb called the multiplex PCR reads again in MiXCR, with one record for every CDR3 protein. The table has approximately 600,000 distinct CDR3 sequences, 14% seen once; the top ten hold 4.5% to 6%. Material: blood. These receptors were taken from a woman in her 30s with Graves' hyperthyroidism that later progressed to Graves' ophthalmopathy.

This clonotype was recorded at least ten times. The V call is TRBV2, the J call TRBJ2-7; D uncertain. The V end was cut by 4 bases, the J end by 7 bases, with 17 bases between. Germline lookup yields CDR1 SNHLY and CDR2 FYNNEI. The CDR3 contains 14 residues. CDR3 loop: CASSGFGFGGEQYF. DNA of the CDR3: TGTGCCAGCAGTGGGTTCGGGTTCGGCGGAGAGCAGTACTTC.

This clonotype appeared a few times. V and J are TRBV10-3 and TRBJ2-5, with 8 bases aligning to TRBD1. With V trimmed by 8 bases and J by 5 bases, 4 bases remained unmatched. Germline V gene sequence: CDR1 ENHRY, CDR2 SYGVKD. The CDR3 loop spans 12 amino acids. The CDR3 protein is CAIRQGSETQYF. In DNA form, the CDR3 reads TGTGCCATCCGACAGGGGTCCGAGACCCAGTACTTC.

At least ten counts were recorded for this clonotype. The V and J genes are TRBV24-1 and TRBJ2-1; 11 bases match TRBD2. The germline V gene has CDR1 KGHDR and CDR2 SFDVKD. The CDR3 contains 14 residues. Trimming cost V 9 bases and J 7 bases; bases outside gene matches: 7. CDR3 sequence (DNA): TGTGCCACCTCTACTAGCGGGAGCTTTAATGAGCAGTTCTTC. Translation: CATSTSGSFNEQFF.

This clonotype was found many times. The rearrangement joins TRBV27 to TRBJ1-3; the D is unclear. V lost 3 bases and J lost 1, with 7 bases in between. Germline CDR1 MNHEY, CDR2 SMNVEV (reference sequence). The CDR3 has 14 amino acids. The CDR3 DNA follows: TGTGCCAGCAGTTTCAAACCTTCTGGAAACACCATATATTTT. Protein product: CASSFKPSGNTIYF.

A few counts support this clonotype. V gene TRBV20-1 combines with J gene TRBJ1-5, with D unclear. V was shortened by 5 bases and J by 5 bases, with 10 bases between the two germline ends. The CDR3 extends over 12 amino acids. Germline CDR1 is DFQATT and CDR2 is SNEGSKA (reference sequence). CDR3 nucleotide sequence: TGCAGTGCTCCGTTATTGGATCAGCCCCAGCATTTT. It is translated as CSAPLLDQPQHF.

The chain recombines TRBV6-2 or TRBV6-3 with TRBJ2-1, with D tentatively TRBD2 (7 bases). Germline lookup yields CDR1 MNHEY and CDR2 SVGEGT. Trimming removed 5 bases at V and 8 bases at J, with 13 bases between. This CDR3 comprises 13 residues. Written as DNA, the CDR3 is TGTGCCAGCAGTAGGGGGAGGGCCTATGAGCAGTTCTTC. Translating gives CASSRGRAYEQFF.

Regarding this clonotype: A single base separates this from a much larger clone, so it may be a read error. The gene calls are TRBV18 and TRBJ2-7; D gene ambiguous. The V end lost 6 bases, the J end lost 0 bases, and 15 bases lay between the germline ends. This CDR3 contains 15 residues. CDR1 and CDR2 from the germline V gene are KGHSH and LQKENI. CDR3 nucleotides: TGTGCCAGCTCCCCCCTGCTGGGCAGCTCCTACGAGCAGTACTTC. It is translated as CASSPLLGSSYEQYF.

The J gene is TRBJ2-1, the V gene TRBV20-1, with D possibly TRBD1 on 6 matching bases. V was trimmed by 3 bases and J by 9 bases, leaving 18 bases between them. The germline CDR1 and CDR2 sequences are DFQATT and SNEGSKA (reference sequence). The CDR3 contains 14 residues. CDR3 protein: CSASPGVGRSEQFF. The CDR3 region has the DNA TGCAGTGCTAGCCCAGGGGTAGGAAGGAGTGAGCAGTTCTTC.

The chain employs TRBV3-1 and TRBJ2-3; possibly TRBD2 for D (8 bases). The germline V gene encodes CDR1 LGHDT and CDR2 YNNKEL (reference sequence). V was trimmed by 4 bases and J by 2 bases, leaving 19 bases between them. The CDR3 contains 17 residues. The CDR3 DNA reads TGTGCCAGCAGCCGAGTCGGGGGGGACAGTTTCACAGATACGCAGTATTTT. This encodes CASSRVGGDSFTDTQYF.

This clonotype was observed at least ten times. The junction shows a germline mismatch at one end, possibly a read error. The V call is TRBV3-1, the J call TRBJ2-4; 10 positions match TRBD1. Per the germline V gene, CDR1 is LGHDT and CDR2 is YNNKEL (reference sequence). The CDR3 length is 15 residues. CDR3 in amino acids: CASSEDRGQRGIQYF. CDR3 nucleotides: TGTGCCAGCAGCGAAGACAGGGGGCAGAGGGGCATTCAGTACTTC.

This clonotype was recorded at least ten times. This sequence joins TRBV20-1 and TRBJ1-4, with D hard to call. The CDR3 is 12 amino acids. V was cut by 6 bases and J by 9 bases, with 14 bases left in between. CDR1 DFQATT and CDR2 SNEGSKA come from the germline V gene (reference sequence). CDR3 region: CSAPGLAKKLFF. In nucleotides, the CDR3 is TGCAGTGCCCCGGGCCTGGCCAAAAAACTGTTTTTT.

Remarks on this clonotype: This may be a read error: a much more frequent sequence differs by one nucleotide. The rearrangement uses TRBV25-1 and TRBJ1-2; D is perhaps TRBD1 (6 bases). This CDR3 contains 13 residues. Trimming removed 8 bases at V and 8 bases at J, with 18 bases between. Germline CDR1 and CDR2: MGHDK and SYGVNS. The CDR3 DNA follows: TGTGCCAGCGGTGTCCCGGGGGCGGGAGGCTACACCTTC. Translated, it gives CASGVPGAGGYTF.

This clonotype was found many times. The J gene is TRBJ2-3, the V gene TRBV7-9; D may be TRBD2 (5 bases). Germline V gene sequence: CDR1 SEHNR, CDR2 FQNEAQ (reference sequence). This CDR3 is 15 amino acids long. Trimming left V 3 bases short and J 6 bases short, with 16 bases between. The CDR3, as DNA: TGTGCCAGCAGCTTTGAGGGCCAGGAGGAGGATACGCAGTATTTT. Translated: CASSFEGQEEDTQYF.

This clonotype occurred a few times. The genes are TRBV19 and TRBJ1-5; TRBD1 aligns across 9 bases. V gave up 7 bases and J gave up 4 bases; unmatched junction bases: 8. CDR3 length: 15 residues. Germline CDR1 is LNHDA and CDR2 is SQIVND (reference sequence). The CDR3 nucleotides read TGTGCCAGTACCAACTTGGACAGGGGAAATCAGCCCCAGCATTTT. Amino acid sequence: CASTNLDRGNQPQHF.

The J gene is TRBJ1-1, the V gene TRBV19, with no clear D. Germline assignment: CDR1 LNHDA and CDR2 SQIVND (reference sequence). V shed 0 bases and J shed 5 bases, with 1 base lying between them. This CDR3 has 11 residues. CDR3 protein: CASSIETEAFF. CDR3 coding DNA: TGTGCCAGTAGTATAGAAACTGAAGCTTTCTTT.

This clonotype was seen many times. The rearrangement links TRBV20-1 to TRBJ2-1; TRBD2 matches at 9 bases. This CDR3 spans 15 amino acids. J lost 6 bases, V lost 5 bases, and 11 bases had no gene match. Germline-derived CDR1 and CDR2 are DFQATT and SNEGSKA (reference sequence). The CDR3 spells CSAPSGLAELNEQFF. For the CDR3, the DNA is TGCAGTGCTCCTTCGGGACTAGCAGAACTCAATGAGCAGTTCTTC.

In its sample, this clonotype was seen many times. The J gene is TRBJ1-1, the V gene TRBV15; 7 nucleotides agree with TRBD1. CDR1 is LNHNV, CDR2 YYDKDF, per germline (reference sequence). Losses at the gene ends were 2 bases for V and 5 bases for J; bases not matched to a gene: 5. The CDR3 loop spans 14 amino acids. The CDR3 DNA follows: TGTGCCACCAGCAGACCCGCACAGGGGACTGAAGCTTTCTTT. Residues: CATSRPAQGTEAFF.